Reported below is one T cell receptor beta chain. Its target is unknown. The time point is: newly diagnosed GD, antithyroid drugs for less than 3 months. PBMC-derived RNA was used for the TCR library. This entry belongs to a study of regulatory T cells in long-lasting Graves disease. Relying on iRepertoire HTBI primers and Arm-PCR of CDR3 regions, the team built TCR beta libraries. TCRdb processed the multiplex PCR reads anew with MiXCR; each CDR3 protein has one entry. The data show about 360,000 distinct CDR3 sequences, 15% to 20% seen once. The CDR3 covers 15 residues. Germline V gene sequence: CDR1 SGHDT, CDR2 YYEEEE. V was pared by 4 bases and J by 4 bases, with 7 bases of the junction left unmatched. Study-wide points: TCR diversity in persistent Graves' patients was below that of newly diagnosed ones. New patients shared approximately 930 public clonotypes, fewer than the roughly 3,000 shared by persistent patients.

These sequences were also reported in another study, on T cells in Graves' hyperthyroidism and ophthalmopathy.

The chain has TRBV5-6 and TRBJ2-3; 9 bases align to TRBD1. The source of this sequence is a young woman with Graves disease. Sequences were derived from peripheral blood mononuclear cells (PBMCs), sampled at new diagnosis, from a patient treated with antithyroid drugs. The CDR3 region is CASSIRTGVSDTQYF. The CDR3, as DNA: TGTGCCAGCAGCATTCGGACAGGGGTATCAGATACGCAGTATTTT.